Listed here is a single T cell receptor (beta chain). There is no known antigen for this receptor. No base-level quality is on record; no much larger clone is a single base apart. Whole blood was collected in K2EDTA tubes by collaborating institutions according to the institutions' own protocols. For TCRbeta analysis, collaborators shipped samples as frozen whole blood, isolated PBMCs, or DNA extracted from either of those sample types. CDR1 and CDR2, looked up from the germline V gene, are SGHRS and YFSETQ. Spanning cysteine to phenylalanine, the CDR3 consists of 14 amino acids. Kept here is only the CDR3 DNA, which spans 42 bases and is read in frame from base 1. V ends up 2 bases short and J 5 bases short, with an unmatched junction base count of 5. The sample originates from a study of blood T cell repertoires in COVID-19 (dated by TCRdb to 2019 to 2021). For the study in its entirety: The collaborator samples originated in the United States, Italy and Spain and spanned the acute and convalescent phases of COVID-19. The samples were drawn from two sources: the first 160 participants of the ongoing ImmuneRACE study, and fewer than 1,500 subjects contributed by 6 global collaborators. The material from the prospective study consisted of cDNA or gDNA derived from T cells, B-cell-depleted T cells, or PBMCs. The repertoires were released in a freely available public database meant as a resource for research on the immune response to SARS-CoV-2. HLA class I and class II types, where available, came from metadata supplied by the sample provider rather than from assay-based typing. Subjects who had been exposed to COVID-19, were actively infected with it, or had recovered from it provided the deeply sampled blood TCRbeta repertoires that made up the dataset. Nearly every sample came with metadata listing a de-identified subject ID, COVID-19 status, age in years and sex. Findings and caveats that apply to the study as a whole: The amount of clinical and demographic metadata varied by source and participant and was provided uncurated.

TCRbeta CDR3 regions were amplified from genomic DNA using the immunoSEQ Assay, a bias-controlled multiplex PCR. The authors processed their data as follows. The number of nucleated cells in each sample was estimated by amplification of reference gene primers within the assay. To quantify the absolute abundance of each unique TCRbeta CDR3 rearrangement, sequence reads were collapsed and filtered. For each sample, productive Simpson clonality was calculated as the square root of Simpson's diversity index over productive rearrangements. TCRdb mirrors the immuneACCESS table, restricted to in-frame sequences. Some clones are absent from its copies; in checked studies, under half trace to an unresolved V gene, and the reason for the others is unknown. V and J calls plus clone size are reproduced from that table; the DNA served to infer D and trimming. The sample includes about 120,000 clones, with about nine tenths observed a single time. The top ten hold roughly 3.7% of the sample.

The sample comprised peripheral blood. This receptor was identified in a man in his fifties or sixties with active COVID-19. The chain uses TRBV5-1 and TRBJ1-1; 8 bases in the junction line up with TRBD1. DNA sequence: TGCGCCAGCAGCTTAGGACAGGGTTGGACTGAAGCTTTCTTT. Translated, this is CASSLGQGWTEAFF.